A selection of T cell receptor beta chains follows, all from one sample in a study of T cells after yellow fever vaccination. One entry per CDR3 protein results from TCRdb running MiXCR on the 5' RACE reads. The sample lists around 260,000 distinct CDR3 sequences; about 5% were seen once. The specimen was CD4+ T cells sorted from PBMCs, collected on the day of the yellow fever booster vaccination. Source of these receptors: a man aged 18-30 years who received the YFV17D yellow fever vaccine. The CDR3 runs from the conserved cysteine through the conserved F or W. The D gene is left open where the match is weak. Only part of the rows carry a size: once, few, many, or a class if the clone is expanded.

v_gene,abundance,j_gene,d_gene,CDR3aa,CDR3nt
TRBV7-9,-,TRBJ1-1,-,CAIGGGNTEAFF,TGTGCCATCGGAGGGGGGAACACTGAAGCTTTCTTT
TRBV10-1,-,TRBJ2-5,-,CASSRGQGKETKYF,TGCGCCAGCAGTCGTGGCCAGGGGAAAGAGACCAAGTACTTC
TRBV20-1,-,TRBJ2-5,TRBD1,CSARGTGGEETQYF,TGCAGTGCGAGAGGGACAGGGGGCGAGGAGACCCAGTACTTC
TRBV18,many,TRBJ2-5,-,CASSSYGHQETQYF,TGTGCCAGCTCGTCGTACGGTCACCAAGAGACCCAGTACTTC
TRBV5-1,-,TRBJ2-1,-,CASSLVGTGTGGKFF,-
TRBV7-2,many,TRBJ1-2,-,CASSLGLDYGYTF,TGTGCCAGCAGCTTAGGGTTGGACTATGGCTACACCTTC
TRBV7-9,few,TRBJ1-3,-,CASSPLSLGNTIYF,TGTGCCAGCAGCCCATTAAGCCTTGGAAACACCATATATTTT
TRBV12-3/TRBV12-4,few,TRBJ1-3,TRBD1,CASSLTGGLGNTIYF,TGTGCCAGCAGTTTAACAGGGGGCTTGGGAAACACCATATATTTT
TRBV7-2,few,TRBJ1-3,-,CASSNPGGNTIYF,TGTGCCAGCAGCAACCCGGGGGGAAACACCATATATTTT
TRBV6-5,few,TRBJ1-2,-,CASSYERSNYGYTF,TGTGCCAGCAGTTACGAACGAAGTAATTATGGCTACACCTTC
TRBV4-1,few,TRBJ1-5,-,CASSQDRGIWNQPQHF,TGCGCCAGCAGCCAAGATAGGGGGATATGGAATCAGCCCCAGCATTTT
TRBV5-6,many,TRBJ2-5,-,CASSVLSGETQYF,TGTGCCAGCAGCGTACTCTCCGGGGAGACCCAGTACTTC
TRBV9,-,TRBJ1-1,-,CASSVGARLNTDAFF,TGTGCCAGCAGCGTAGGGGCCAGACTGAACACTGATGCTTTCTTT
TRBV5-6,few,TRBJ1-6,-,CASSSIRGAYNSPLHF,TGTGCCAGCAGCTCGATCAGGGGAGCCTATAATTCACCCCTCCACTTT
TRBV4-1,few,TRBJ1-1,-,CASSQGPLTGVLEAFF,TGCGCCAGCAGCCAAGGCCCCTTGACAGGCGTCCTTGAAGCTTTCTTT
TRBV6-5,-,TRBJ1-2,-,CASSPPGTQTGYTF,TGTGCCAGCAGTCCCCCCGGGACCCAGACAGGCTACACCTTC
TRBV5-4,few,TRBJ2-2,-,CASSLGGPRAGELFF,TGTGCCAGCAGCTTGGGCGGGCCGCGGGCAGGGGAGCTGTTTTTT
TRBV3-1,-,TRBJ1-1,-,CASSLGGGTNTEAFF,TGTGCCAGCAGCCTAGGGGGAGGGACTAACACTGAAGCTTTCTTT
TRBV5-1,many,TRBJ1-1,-,CASSLGGWGNTEAFF,TGCGCCAGCAGCTTGGGCGGATGGGGGAACACTGAAGCTTTCTTT
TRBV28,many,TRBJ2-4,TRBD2,CASSRRGLAGVLAKNIQYF,TGTGCCAGCAGCCGACGGGGACTAGCGGGGGTTTTAGCCAAAAACATTCAGTACTTC
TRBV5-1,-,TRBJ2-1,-,CASSLGTTTYNEQFF,TGCGCCAGCAGCTTGGGGACTACCACCTACAATGAGCAGTTCTTC
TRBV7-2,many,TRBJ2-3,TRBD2,CASSLGLAASTDTQYF,TGTGCCAGCAGCTTAGGACTAGCGGCTAGCACAGATACGCAGTATTTT
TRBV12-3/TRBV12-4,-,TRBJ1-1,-,CASSPGDTEALF,TGTGCCAGCAGCCCAGGGGACACTGAAGCTTTATTT
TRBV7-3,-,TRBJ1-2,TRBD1,CASSLGQSLGYTF,TGTGCCAGCAGCTTGGGACAGAGCCTGGGCTACACCTTC
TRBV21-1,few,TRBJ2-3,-,CASSKGLLGELAGSTDTQYF,TGTGCCAGCAGCAAAGGCCTCCTCGGCGAACTAGCGGGGAGCACAGATACGCAGTATTTT
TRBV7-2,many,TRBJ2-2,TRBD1,CASSLGQGSGELFF,TGTGCCAGCAGCTTAGGACAGGGATCCGGGGAGCTGTTTTTT
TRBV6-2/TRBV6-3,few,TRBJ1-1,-,CASTFSAYTEAFF,TGTGCCAGCACCTTCAGCGCTTACACTGAAGCTTTCTTT
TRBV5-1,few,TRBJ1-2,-,CATNPGGGRLDYGYTF,TGCGCCACAAACCCGGGCGGGGGGCGCTTGGACTATGGCTACACCTTC
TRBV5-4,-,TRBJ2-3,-,CASSRLGGLGDTDTQYF,TGTGCCAGCAGCCGACTGGGGGGGCTGGGAGACACAGATACGCAGTATTTT
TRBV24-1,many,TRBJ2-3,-,CATSEPGQGTDTQYF,TGTGCCACCAGTGAGCCGGGACAAGGCACAGATACGCAGTATTTT
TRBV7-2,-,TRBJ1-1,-,CASSLQGLGMNTEAFF,TGTGCCAGCAGCTTACAGGGTCTCGGGATGAACACTGAAGCTTTCTTT
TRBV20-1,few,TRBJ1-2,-,CSAPPSGDYGYTF,TGCAGTGCGCCGCCTTCCGGGGACTATGGCTACACCTTC
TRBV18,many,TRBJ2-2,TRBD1,CASSSGQGDGGELFF,TGTGCCAGCTCATCGGGACAGGGCGACGGCGGGGAGCTGTTTTTT
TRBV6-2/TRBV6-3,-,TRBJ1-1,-,CASSYSRVTEAFF,TGTGCCAGCAGTTACTCGAGAGTCACTGAAGCTTTCTTT
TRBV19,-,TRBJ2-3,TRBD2,CASSTRLAGGLDTQYF,TGTGCCAGTAGTACCAGACTAGCGGGGGGGCTAGATACGCAGTATTTT
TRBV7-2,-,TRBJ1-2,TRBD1,CASRRTGGSYGYTF,TGTGCCAGCAGACGGACAGGGGGGAGCTATGGCTACACCTTC
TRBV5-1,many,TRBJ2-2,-,CASSLFSADTGELFF,TGCGCCAGCAGCTTGTTTAGCGCCGACACCGGGGAGCTGTTTTTT
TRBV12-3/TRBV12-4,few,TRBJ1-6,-,CASRESGGSYNSPLHF,TGTGCCAGTAGGGAGAGCGGTGGCTCCTATAATTCACCCCTCCACTTT